This TCR beta chain was identified in a study of cytomegalovirus exposure and HLA in healthy donors. The CDR3 spans 19 residues. TCRdb keeps only in-frame clones here, not all; method: immunoSEQ multiplex PCR. The sample consists of approximately 120,000 clones, 80% to 90% of them appearing once. Material for sequencing was PBMCs. The J gene is TRBJ2-5, the V gene TRBV21-1; the DNA was not used to check the table's D call, TRBD1. TRBV21-1 is shown as a pseudogene. The clonotype was recovered from a woman under 30 in good health and CMV-seronegative. The CDR3 spells CASSKEEQRPGQGQETQYF. CDR3 DNA sequence: TGTGCCAGCAGCAAAGAGGAGCAGAGACCGGGACAGGGGCAAGAGACCCAGTACTTC.